The 27 T cell receptor beta chains listed next were all sequenced from one sample in a study of cytomegalovirus exposure and HLA in healthy donors. The study ran its PCR with 60 Vbeta and 13 Jbeta primers. The data were produced by immunoSEQ multiplex PCR, yet TCRdb's version contains in-frame clones alone and is incomplete. Of under 200,000 clones listed, 79% are singletons. Sample: PBMCs. The source is a man aged 35 to 55 in good health and CMV-seronegative.

The chain employs TRBV27 and TRBJ1-6; the D is unclear. This CDR3 comprises 13 residues. Germline values: CDR1 MNHEY, CDR2 SMNVEV (reference sequence). Trimming stripped 6 bases from V and 10 bases from J, with 13 bases between. The CDR3: CASRTREESPLHF. As DNA, the CDR3 is TGTGCCAGCAGAACCCGGGAAGAATCACCCCTCCACTTT.

The chain carries TRBV18 and TRBJ2-1; 12 bases line up with TRBD2. This CDR3 is built from 15 residues. Germline CDR1 is KGHSH and CDR2 is LQKENI. V was clipped by 3 bases and J by 5 bases; unmatched bases: 2. DNA for the CDR3: TGTGCCAGCTCACCCCTAGCGGGAGGGAACAATGAGCAGTTCTTC. Its protein is CASSPLAGGNNEQFF.

The rearrangement joins TRBV19 to TRBJ2-1, with a possible D match to TRBD1 (5 bases). V lost 5 bases and J 9 bases, leaving 17 bases between the germline ends. Germline loops: CDR1 LNHDA, CDR2 SQIVND (reference sequence). The length of the CDR3 is 14 residues. The CDR3 sequence: CASSGDMGPSEQFF. Written as DNA, the CDR3 is TGTGCCAGTAGTGGGGATATGGGGCCCTCTGAGCAGTTCTTC.

CDR3 DNA: TGTGCCAGCAGCTCACCAGGGGGATTGACAGATACGCAGTATTTT. This encodes CASSSPGGLTDTQYF. V and J are TRBV5-4 and TRBJ2-3; 7 positions agree with TRBD1. Germline V gives CDR1 SGHNT, CDR2 YYREEE (reference sequence). V lost 3 bases and J lost 3; bases outside the gene matches: 7. This CDR3 region has 15 residues. The full variable domain, rest sourced from reference TRBV5-4 and TRBJ2-3, is ETGVTQSPTHLIKTRGQQVTLRCSSQSGHNTVSWYQQALGQGPQFIFQYYREEENGRGNFPPRFSGLQFPNYSSELNVNALELDDSALYLCASSSPGGLTDTQYFGPGTRLTVL.

The chain recombines TRBV27 with TRBJ2-2; TRBD2 matches 7 bases. The CDR3 has 16 residues. CDR1 MNHEY and CDR2 SMNVEV come from the germline V gene (reference sequence). Trimming took 3 bases from V and 4 from J; bases not matched to a gene: 8. CDR3 amino acids: CASSFSGGRGTGELFF. CDR3 DNA sequence: TGTGCCAGCAGTTTCTCAGGTGGGAGGGGCACCGGGGAGCTGTTTTTT.

The rearrangement uses TRBV9 and TRBJ2-3; D is possibly TRBD1 (6 bases). CDR3 length: 15 residues. Deletions cut 0 bases from V and 5 bases from J, with 13 bases between. Germline V gene data show CDR1 as SGDLS and CDR2 as YYNGEE. The CDR3 nucleotides are TGTGCCAGCAGCGTAGTGGGGGCGCAAATAGATACGCAGTATTTT. It specifies CASSVVGAQIDTQYF.

This clone was recorded only once. The DNA for the CDR3 is TGTGCCAGCAGCTTGGACCCGACTAGCGGGGAGCAGTTCTTC. Translation gives CASSLDPTSGEQFF. This chain joins TRBV5-6 and TRBJ2-1; 10 nucleotides align to TRBD2. V dropped 0 bases and J dropped 10; count of bases not matched to a gene: 4. The length of the CDR3 is 14 residues. Germline CDR1 SGHDT, CDR2 YYEEEE.

The DNA of the CDR3 is TGTGCCAGCAGACTACAGGGGGCTGAAGGCTACACCTTC. It specifies CASRLQGAEGYTF. This chain connects TRBV27 to TRBJ1-2; 9 nucleotides align to TRBD1. Per the germline V gene, CDR1 is MNHEY and CDR2 is SMNVEV (reference sequence). J gave up 8 bases and V 6 bases, and 7 bases lay outside the gene matches. The CDR3 length is 13 residues.

The rearrangement uses TRBV19 and TRBJ2-7, with TRBD2 as a possible D gene (5 bases). Per the germline V gene, CDR1 is LNHDA and CDR2 is SQIVND (reference sequence). This CDR3 is built from 13 residues. The V end was cut by 3 bases, the J end by 7 bases, with 13 bases between. The CDR3 here is CASSIPGSWEQYF. The CDR3 DNA is TGTGCCAGTAGTATCCCGGGGTCCTGGGAGCAGTACTTC.

The rearrangement uses TRBV5-1 and TRBJ2-2, with unresolved D. Germline V gives CDR1 SGHRS, CDR2 YFSETQ. V lost 4 bases and J 8 bases, leaving 6 bases between the germline ends. The CDR3 is 11 amino acids. CDR3 loop: CASSRGGELFF. The CDR3 nucleotides read TGCGCCAGCAGCCGCGGAGGGGAGCTGTTTTTT. The full variable domain, with the rest looked up from reference TRBV5-1 and TRBJ2-2, is KAGVTQTPRYLIKTRGQQVTLSCSPISGHRSVSWYQQTPGQGLQFLFEYFSETQRNKGNFPGRFSGRQFSNSRSEMNVSTLELGDSALYLCASSRGGELFFGEGSRLTVL.

A word on this clone: Relative to the germline gene, one junction end is altered; a read error may explain this. V gene TRBV7-9 combines with J gene TRBJ2-1, with 8 bases fitting TRBD2. Germline V lookup: CDR1 SEHNR, CDR2 FQNEAQ (reference sequence). CDR3 length equals 14 residues. The chain's CDR3 is CSSSQAGVWAEQFF. The CDR3 bases are TGTTCCAGCAGTCAAGCGGGAGTGTGGGCTGAGCAGTTCTTC.

The V call is TRBV29-1, the J call TRBJ1-2; possible D gene TRBD1, 6 bases. The CDR3 runs to 13 residues. Germline V gene data show CDR1 as SQVTM and CDR2 as ANQGSEA. Trimming left V 6 bases short and J 6 bases short, with 17 bases between. The CDR3 loop reads CSVVRDTGDGYTF. DNA of the CDR3: TGCAGCGTGGTTCGGGACACCGGTGATGGCTACACCTTC.

This chain joins TRBV4-3 and TRBJ2-1; possible D gene TRBD1, 6 bases. The CDR3 totals 16 residues. Germline assignment: CDR1 LGHNA and CDR2 YSLEER. V lost 0 bases and J lost 6, with 15 bases in between. In DNA form, the CDR3 reads TGCGCCAGCAGCCAAGACGGGACATTAGCCCCCAATGAGCAGTTCTTC. Its protein product is CASSQDGTLAPNEQFF.

The rearrangement links TRBV11-3 to TRBJ2-2; D perhaps matches TRBD2 (5 bases). With 3 bases removed from V and 6 bases from J, the gap between germline ends came to 5 bases. The germline gives CDR1 SGHNT, CDR2 YENEEA. This CDR3 comprises 12 residues. The CDR3 DNA sequence: TGTGCCAGCAGCTTTAGCGCCGGGGAGCTGTTTTTT. Translation gives CASSFSAGELFF.

This clone appeared once. The chain employs TRBV29-1 and TRBJ2-5, with 11 bases identical to TRBD2. The J call is in doubt because the DNA end fits TRBJ2-7 better. The CDR3 has 14 residues. Germline V gene data show CDR1 as SQVTM and CDR2 as ANQGSEA. CDR3 bases: TGCAGCGCCAGAACTAGCGGGAGACATTACGAGCAGTACTTC. Its translation is CSARTSGRHYEQYF.

The CDR3 nucleotides are TGTGCCAGTAGTCTCGTACGGCGGACCTATAATTCACCCCTCCACTTT. Its protein is CASSLVRRTYNSPLHF. The V and J genes are TRBV19 and TRBJ1-6; the D is unclear. Germline assignment: CDR1 LNHDA and CDR2 SQIVND (reference sequence). This CDR3 region has 16 residues. Trimming removed 5 bases at V and 2 bases at J, with 13 bases between.

This chain links TRBV2 with TRBJ2-5; 9 bases agree with TRBD2. This CDR3 has 16 amino acids. V lost 2 bases and J lost 5; bases outside the gene matches: 9. Germline CDR1 and CDR2: SNHLY and FYNNEI. CDR3 sequence reads: CASSERGGRALETQYF. The CDR3 coding sequence is TGTGCCAGCAGTGAAAGGGGCGGGAGGGCCTTGGAGACCCAGTACTTC.

The DNA of the CDR3 is TGTGCCAGCAGCCAAGGGTTAATACAGGACGAGCAGTACTTC. This encodes CASSQGLIQDEQYF. The rearrangement joins TRBV14 to TRBJ2-7, with D possibly matching TRBD1 (5 bases). V was trimmed by 1 base and J by 5 bases, leaving 12 bases between them. The CDR3 has 14 amino acids. The germline gives CDR1 SGHDN, CDR2 FVKESK.

Points on this clone: A junction boundary mismatches the germline segment, possibly from a read error. The V gene is TRBV7-9, the J gene TRBJ2-3; the match to TRBD2 covers 9 bases. Germline CDR1 is SEHNR and CDR2 is FQNEAQ (reference sequence). This CDR3 comprises 16 residues. CDR3 sequence (DNA): TGTGCCAGCAGCCTTCGAGATAGCGGGAGCACGGATACGCAGTATTTT. Amino acid sequence: CASSLRDSGSTDTQYF.

This clone was recorded once. The chain combines TRBV29-1 with TRBJ2-7, with D perhaps matching TRBD1 (5 bases). V was clipped by 6 bases and J by 9 bases, with 12 bases between them. Germline-derived CDR1 and CDR2 are SQVTM and ANQGSEA. This CDR3 has 10 amino acids. CDR3 DNA: TGCAGCGTACAGGTGGACGGGCAGTACTTC. Protein sequence: CSVQVDGQYF.

Regarding this clone: The sample carries other DNA sequences with the same CDR3. The V and J genes are TRBV27 and TRBJ2-7; D perhaps matches TRBD1 (6 bases). CDR3 length: 14 amino acids. Trimming took 0 bases from V and 4 from J, leaving 10 bases between them. Looked up from germline, CDR1 is MNHEY and CDR2 is SMNVEV (reference sequence). The CDR3 nucleotides read TGTGCCAGCAGTTTATCAGGCAGGGGTTACGAGCAGTACTTC. Translated, it gives CASSLSGRGYEQYF.

This clone was recorded a few times. The chain uses TRBV13 and TRBJ1-2; the match to TRBD1 covers 8 bases. Germline V gives CDR1 PRHDT, CDR2 FYEKMQ (reference sequence). The CDR3 loop spans 15 amino acids. V shed 5 bases, J shed 3 bases, and the junction held 8 bases outside the gene matches. The CDR3 reads CASSLIGQGDYGYTF. As DNA, the CDR3 is TGTGCCAGCAGCCTTATAGGACAGGGAGACTATGGCTACACCTTC.

Of note for this clone: One junction end disagrees with the germline gene, perhaps due to a read error. The chain recombines TRBV7-9 with TRBJ2-1; the match to TRBD2 covers 7 bases. This CDR3 contains 15 residues. CDR1 and CDR2 from the germline V gene are SEHNR and FQNEAQ (reference sequence). The CDR3 nucleotides are TGTTCCAGCAGCTACGTGGTAGCGGGTACCAATGAGCAGTTCTTC. Protein sequence: CSSSYVVAGTNEQFF. The full variable domain, completed using reference TRBV7-9 and TRBJ2-1, is DTGVSQNPRHKITKRGQNVTFRCDPISEHNRLYWYRQTLGQGPEFLTYFQNEAQLEKSRLLSDRFSAERPKGSFSTLEIQRTEQGDSAMYLCSSSYVVAGTNEQFFGPGTRLTVL.

The chain links TRBV28 to TRBJ1-2; possible D gene TRBD1, 5 bases. The germline V gene has CDR1 MDHEN and CDR2 SYDVKM. V shed 3 bases and J shed 5 bases, with 10 bases lying between them. This CDR3 is 13 amino acids long. The CDR3 loop is CASSLGGRYGYTF. The CDR3 DNA sequence: TGTGCCAGCAGTTTGGGGGGGAGGTATGGCTACACCTTC.

This rearrangement joins TRBV7-9 to TRBJ1-5; no clear D gene. With 8 bases removed from V and 2 bases from J, the gap between germline ends came to 7 bases. There are 12 residues in the CDR3. Per the germline V gene, CDR1 is SEHNR and CDR2 is FQNEAQ (reference sequence). CDR3: CASALGNQPQHF. CDR3 coding DNA: TGTGCCAGCGCACTCGGCAATCAGCCCCAGCATTTT.

This sequence joins TRBV11-2 and TRBJ1-1; tentatively, D is TRBD1 (6 bases). The V gene lost 1 base and the J gene lost 3 bases, with 15 bases spanning the gap. The germline V gene encodes CDR1 SGHAT and CDR2 FQNNGV. The CDR3 consists of 16 residues. CDR3 protein: CASSLGRQVPYTEAFF. CDR3 sequence (DNA): TGTGCCAGCAGCTTAGGACGACAGGTCCCGTACACTGAAGCTTTCTTT.

This sequence joins TRBV7-2 and TRBJ2-7; TRBD2 aligns across 8 bases. CDR1 and CDR2 from the germline V gene are SGHTA and FQGNSA. This CDR3 is built from 13 residues. Trimming cost V 6 bases and J 1 base; bases outside gene matches: 2. This CDR3 is CASRLAESYEQYF. The CDR3 DNA sequence: TGTGCCAGCAGACTAGCGGAGTCCTACGAGCAGTACTTC.